Below are 2 T cell receptor beta chains sequenced from a single sample in a study of beta chain features in type 1 diabetes. Whole-study findings and limits: TCRB CDR3 length was moderately but significantly reduced in all four CD4+ subsets of Type 1 diabetes patients.

No cognate antigen is known for these TCRs. All of the isolated RNA was reverse transcribed, so expressed TCRB transcripts were sequenced. Clones were sequenced by immunoSEQ multiplex PCR, and TCRdb holds only the in-frame ones, with some missing. The sample holds hundreds of thousands of clones, about an eighth seen once. The sequencing input was naive CD4+ T cells from blood. These receptors were taken from a man aged 18 to 35 with type 1 diabetes.

The chain uses TRBV14 and TRBJ2-7, with D hard to call. Germline V gene data show CDR1 as SGHDN and CDR2 as FVKESK. Trimming took off 0 bases at V and 4 bases at J, with 10 bases between the two ends. This CDR3 is built from 14 residues. CDR3 DNA sequence: TGTGCCAGCAGCCAAGATCTTGGCCCTTACGAGCAGTACTTC. It specifies CASSQDLGPYEQYF.

This clone appeared a few times. This chain joins TRBV7-9 and TRBJ2-7; D gene uncertain. The CDR3 is 13 amino acids. Trimming cost V 5 bases and J 3 bases, with 11 bases left between them. Germline V lookup: CDR1 SEHNR, CDR2 FQNEAQ (reference sequence). CDR3 residues: CASSPGVIYEQYF. DNA of the CDR3: TGTGCCAGCAGCCCAGGAGTAATCTACGAGCAGTACTTC.